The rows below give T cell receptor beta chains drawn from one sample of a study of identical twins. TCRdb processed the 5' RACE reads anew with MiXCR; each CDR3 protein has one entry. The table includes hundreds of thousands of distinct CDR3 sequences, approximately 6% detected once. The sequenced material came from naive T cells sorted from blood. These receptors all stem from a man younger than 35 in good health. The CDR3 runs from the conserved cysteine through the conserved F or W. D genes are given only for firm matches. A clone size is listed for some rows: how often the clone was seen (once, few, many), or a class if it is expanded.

DNA: TGTGCCACCAGTGACTACGGCACAGATACGCAGTATTTT
CDR3: CATSDYGTDTQYF
D: -
V: TRBV24-1
J: TRBJ2-3
size: few

DNA: TGCAGTGCTAGAGATCTACAGGCAACTAATGAAAAACTGTTTTTT
CDR3: CSARDLQATNEKLFF
D: -
V: TRBV20-1
J: TRBJ1-4
size: many

DNA: TGTGCCAGCTCACCACCGGGACTAGCGGGAGGTGAGCAGTTCTTC
CDR3: CASSPPGLAGGEQFF
D: TRBD2
V: TRBV18
J: TRBJ2-1
size: -

DNA: TGCAGCGTACCTTCGACAAGTATTGACACCTTC
CDR3: CSVPSTSIDTF
D: -
V: TRBV29-1
J: TRBJ1-2
size: many

DNA: TGTGCCAGCAGTCCCGGGACAGGGGCCGGGGCCAAAAACATTCAGTACTTC
CDR3: CASSPGTGAGAKNIQYF
D: TRBD1
V: TRBV12-3/TRBV12-4
J: TRBJ2-4
size: -

DNA: TGTGCCAGCAGCTTAGGCCTGGCAGGGGGCGACAGGAACATTCAGTACTTC
CDR3: CASSLGLAGGDRNIQYF
D: TRBD1
V: TRBV13
J: TRBJ2-4
size: few

DNA: TGTGCCATTATGGCCCTAGCGGGAGGTACAGATACGCAGTATTTT
CDR3: CAIMALAGGTDTQYF
D: TRBD2
V: TRBV10-3
J: TRBJ2-3
size: many

DNA: TGCGCCAGCAGCTCCATAGCGGGTTACATTCAGTACTTC
CDR3: CASSSIAGYIQYF
D: TRBD2
V: TRBV4-1
J: TRBJ2-4
size: few

DNA: TGTGCCAGCAGCTTAGTGGAGCGCGATGAGCAGTTCTTC
CDR3: CASSLVERDEQFF
D: -
V: TRBV7-2
J: TRBJ2-1
size: many

DNA: TGCAGTGCTAGATCTGTCAGGACAGCCACAGATACGCAGTATTTT
CDR3: CSARSVRTATDTQYF
D: -
V: TRBV20-1
J: TRBJ2-3
size: many

DNA: TGCAGTGCTAGAGATCTCTTAGGGGAGTACCAGCCCCAGCATTTT
CDR3: CSARDLLGEYQPQHF
D: -
V: TRBV20-1
J: TRBJ1-5
size: many

DNA: TGTGCCACCGCGACAGGGAGGTACGAGCAGTACTTC
CDR3: CATATGRYEQYF
D: -
V: TRBV7-9
J: TRBJ2-7
size: few

DNA: TGTGCCAGCAGCGCCTTCGGGATTACGGAGACCCAGTACTTC
CDR3: CASSAFGITETQYF
D: -
V: TRBV27
J: TRBJ2-5
size: -

DNA: TGCAGTGCTGAAGCGGGGGCCTACAATGAGCAGTTCTTC
CDR3: CSAEAGAYNEQFF
D: TRBD2
V: TRBV20-1
J: TRBJ2-1
size: many

DNA: TGTGCCAGCAGCCCCACTAACGGCCTGGTGGACACTGAAGCTTTCTTT
CDR3: CASSPTNGLVDTEAFF
D: -
V: TRBV7-9
J: TRBJ1-1
size: -

DNA: TGCGCCACTCGACAGGGTCCTGCTACTAGCACAGATACGCAGTATTTT
CDR3: CATRQGPATSTDTQYF
D: TRBD1
V: TRBV5-1
J: TRBJ2-3
size: many

DNA: TGCGCCAGCAGCTTGGGGGCGGACCCACCCGGGGAGCTGTTTTTT
CDR3: CASSLGADPPGELFF
D: -
V: TRBV5-1
J: TRBJ2-2
size: -

DNA: TGTGCCAGCAGTTTAAGGCAGGGGGGAGCTTTCTTT
CDR3: CASSLRQGGAFF
D: TRBD1
V: TRBV12-3/TRBV12-4
J: TRBJ1-1
size: few

DNA: TGCAGTGCTAGAGTTCTAGCGGGCCTCTCCTACGAGCAGTACTTC
CDR3: CSARVLAGLSYEQYF
D: TRBD2
V: TRBV20-1
J: TRBJ2-7
size: -

DNA: TGTGCCAGCAGTGAACGGGAGGGCTACGAGCAGTACTTC
CDR3: CASSEREGYEQYF
D: TRBD2
V: TRBV25-1
J: TRBJ2-7
size: -

DNA: TGTGCCAGCAGCTTGGTGGACAACAATGAGCAGTACTTC
CDR3: CASSLVDNNEQYF
D: -
V: TRBV5-5
J: TRBJ2-7
size: -

DNA: TGCGCCAGCAGCTCCGGGACGTACGAAACCTACGAGCAGTACTTC
CDR3: CASSSGTYETYEQYF
D: -
V: TRBV5-1
J: TRBJ2-7
size: many

DNA: TGTGCCTGGAGTGGGCAGGTTCAGTTCTTC
CDR3: CAWSGQVQFF
D: -
V: TRBV30
J: TRBJ2-1
size: many

DNA: TGCAGCGTTTTGACCTCCGGGCCGGTGGGCTACACCTTC
CDR3: CSVLTSGPVGYTF
D: -
V: TRBV29-1
J: TRBJ1-2
size: few

DNA: TGTGCCAGCAGTTACTTGGGACAGGCCGCCTACGAGCAGTACTTC
CDR3: CASSYLGQAAYEQYF
D: TRBD1
V: TRBV6-5
J: TRBJ2-7
size: many

DNA: TGTGCCAGCAGTCCCCGGTCCAGCGGGAGGGCCGAAGAGACCCAGTACTTC
CDR3: CASSPRSSGRAEETQYF
D: TRBD2
V: TRBV12-3/TRBV12-4
J: TRBJ2-5
size: -

DNA: TGTGCCAGCAGGACAGGGGGCTATGGCTACACCTTC
CDR3: CASRTGGYGYTF
D: TRBD1
V: TRBV6-2/TRBV6-3
J: TRBJ1-2
size: many

DNA: TGTGCCAGCAGCTTGGCCGGGGACAGGGTCGCCGGGGAGCTGTTTTTT
CDR3: CASSLAGDRVAGELFF
D: TRBD1
V: TRBV5-6
J: TRBJ2-2
size: many

DNA: TGCGCCAGCAGCGAAACAGGGGGCCCTGAAGCTTTCTTT
CDR3: CASSETGGPEAFF
D: TRBD1
V: TRBV5-1
J: TRBJ1-1
size: -

DNA: TGCAGTGCCGAAACCGGGACAGCAAATTCACCCCTCCACTTT
CDR3: CSAETGTANSPLHF
D: TRBD1
V: TRBV20-1
J: TRBJ1-6
size: few